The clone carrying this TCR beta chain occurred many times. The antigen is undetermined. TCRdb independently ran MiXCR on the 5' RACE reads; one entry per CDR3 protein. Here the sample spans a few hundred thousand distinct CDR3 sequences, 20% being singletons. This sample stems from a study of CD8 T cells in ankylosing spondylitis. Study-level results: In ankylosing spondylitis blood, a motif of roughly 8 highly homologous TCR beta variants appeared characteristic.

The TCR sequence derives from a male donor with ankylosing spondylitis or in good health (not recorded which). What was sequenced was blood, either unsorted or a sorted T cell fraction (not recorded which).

The CDR3 region is CASSDHLGDPSYNEQFF. In DNA form, the CDR3 reads TGTGCCAGCAGTGATCACCTCGGGGACCCCTCCTACAATGAGCAGTTCTTC. The chain uses TRBV25-1 and TRBJ2-1; D is perhaps TRBD1 or TRBD2 (5 bases each). CDR3 size: 17 residues. Germline V gene sequence: CDR1 MGHDK, CDR2 SYGVNS. With 3 bases removed from V and 0 bases from J, the gap between germline ends came to 15 bases.